This T cell receptor (beta chain) was obtained from a study of radiation and T cells in renal cell carcinoma. Findings and caveats of the study: From baseline, blood top tumor clonotypes peaked at 2 weeks post-radiation.

Measured with immunoSEQ multiplex PCR; TCRdb has only the in-frame clones, and not every one. The sample has about 160,000 clones, about 87% seen once. Sample time point: baseline pretreatment blood. Treatment meaning: 15 Gy SBRT to primary tumor, nephrectomy 4 weeks later. The patient's renal cell carcinoma had clear cell pathology. This CDR3 is 16 amino acids long. The V end lost 0 bases, the J end lost 5 bases, and 12 bases lay between the germline ends. The germline V gene has CDR1 SGHRS and CDR2 YFSETQ. With regard to this clone: Its antigen remains unknown.

The J gene is TRBJ1-6, the V gene TRBV5-1; D may be TRBD1 (6 bases). This sequence originates from a woman in her 70s with renal cell carcinoma. This sample comprised blood, obtained from a patient whose treatment included radiotherapy and nephrectomy. Here the CDR3 DNA reads TGCGCCAGCAGCTTGGTCGGGCAGGGGAATAATTCACCCCTCCACTTT. As protein: CASSLVGQGNNSPLHF. The whole variable domain, filled in from reference TRBV5-1 and TRBJ1-6, reads KAGVTQTPRYLIKTRGQQVTLSCSPISGHRSVSWYQQTPGQGLQFLFEYFSETQRNKGNFPGRFSGRQFSNSRSEMNVSTLELGDSALYLCASSLVGQGNNSPLHFGNGTRLTVT.